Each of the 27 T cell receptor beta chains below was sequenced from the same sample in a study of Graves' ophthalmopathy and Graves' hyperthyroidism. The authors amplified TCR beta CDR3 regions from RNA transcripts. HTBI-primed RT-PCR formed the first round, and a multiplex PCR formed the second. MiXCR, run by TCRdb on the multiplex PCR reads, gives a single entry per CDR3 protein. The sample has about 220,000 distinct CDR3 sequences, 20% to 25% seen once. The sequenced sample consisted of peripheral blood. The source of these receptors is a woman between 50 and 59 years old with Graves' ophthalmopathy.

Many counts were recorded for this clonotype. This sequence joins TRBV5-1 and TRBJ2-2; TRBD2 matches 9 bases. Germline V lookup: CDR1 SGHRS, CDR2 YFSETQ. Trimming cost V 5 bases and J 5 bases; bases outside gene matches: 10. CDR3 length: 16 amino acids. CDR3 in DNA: TGCGCCAGCAGAGGGGCTAGCGGGATCCAGACCGGGGAGCTGTTTTTT. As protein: CASRGASGIQTGELFF.

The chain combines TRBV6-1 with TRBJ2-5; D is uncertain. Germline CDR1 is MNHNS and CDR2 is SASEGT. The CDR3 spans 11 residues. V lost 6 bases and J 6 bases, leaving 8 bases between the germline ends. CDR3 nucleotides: TGTGCCAGCAGGGGTCTACAGACCCAGTACTTC. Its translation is CASRGLQTQYF.

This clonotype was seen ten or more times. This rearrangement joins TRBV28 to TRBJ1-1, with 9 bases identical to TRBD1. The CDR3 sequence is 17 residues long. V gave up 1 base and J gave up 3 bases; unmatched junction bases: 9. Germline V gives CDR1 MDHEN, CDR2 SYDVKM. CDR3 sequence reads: CASSLLMGQGTDTEAFF. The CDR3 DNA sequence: TGTGCCAGCAGTTTATTAATGGGACAGGGTACCGACACTGAAGCTTTCTTT. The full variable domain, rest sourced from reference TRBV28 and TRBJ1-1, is DVKVTQSSRYLVKRTGEKVFLECVQDMDHENMFWYRQDPGLGLRLIYFSYDVKMKEKGDIPEGYSVSREKKERFSLILESASTNQTSMYLCASSLLMGQGTDTEAFFGQGTRLTVV.

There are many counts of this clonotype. The CDR3 loop reads CASRQGASGNTIYF. The DNA of the CDR3 is TGTGCCAGCAGACAGGGAGCCTCTGGAAACACCATATATTTT. The chain recombines TRBV2 with TRBJ1-3; possible D gene TRBD1, 6 bases. The V end was cut by 6 bases, the J end by 0 bases, with 9 bases between. Looked up from germline, CDR1 is SNHLY and CDR2 is FYNNEI. The CDR3 covers 14 residues.

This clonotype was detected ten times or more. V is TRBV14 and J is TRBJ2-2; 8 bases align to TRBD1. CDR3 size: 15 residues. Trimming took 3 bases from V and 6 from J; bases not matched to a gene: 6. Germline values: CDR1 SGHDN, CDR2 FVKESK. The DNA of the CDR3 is TGTGCCAGCAGCCACGGGACAGGAGGCGCCGGGGAGCTGTTTTTT. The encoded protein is CASSHGTGGAGELFF.

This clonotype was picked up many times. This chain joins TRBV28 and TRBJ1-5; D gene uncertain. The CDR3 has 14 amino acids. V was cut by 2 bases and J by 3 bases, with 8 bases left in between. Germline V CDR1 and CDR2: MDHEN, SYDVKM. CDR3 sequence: CASSLAGYNQPQHF. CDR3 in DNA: TGTGCCAGCAGTTTAGCCGGTTACAATCAGCCCCAGCATTTT.

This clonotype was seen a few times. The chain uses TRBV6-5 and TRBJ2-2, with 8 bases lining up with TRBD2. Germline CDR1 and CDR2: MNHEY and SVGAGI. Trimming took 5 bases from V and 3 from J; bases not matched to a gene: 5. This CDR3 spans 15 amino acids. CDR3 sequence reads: CASSTPGLDTGELFF. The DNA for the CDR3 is TGTGCCAGCAGTACTCCGGGACTAGACACCGGGGAGCTGTTTTTT.

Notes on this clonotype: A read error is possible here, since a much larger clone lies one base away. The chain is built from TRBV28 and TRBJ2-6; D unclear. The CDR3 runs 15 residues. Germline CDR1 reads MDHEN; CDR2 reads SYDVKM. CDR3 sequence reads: CASSLSRIGTNVLTF. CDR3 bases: TGTGCCAGCAGCCTTTCCCGGATTGGGACCAACGTCCTGACTTTC.

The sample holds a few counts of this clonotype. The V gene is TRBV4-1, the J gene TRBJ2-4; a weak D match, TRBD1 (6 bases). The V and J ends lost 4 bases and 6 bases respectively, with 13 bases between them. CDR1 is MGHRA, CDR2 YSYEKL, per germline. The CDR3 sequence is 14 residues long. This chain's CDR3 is CASSPQLGGNIQYF. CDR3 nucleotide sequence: TGCGCCAGCAGCCCCCAGTTAGGGGGAAACATTCAGTACTTC.

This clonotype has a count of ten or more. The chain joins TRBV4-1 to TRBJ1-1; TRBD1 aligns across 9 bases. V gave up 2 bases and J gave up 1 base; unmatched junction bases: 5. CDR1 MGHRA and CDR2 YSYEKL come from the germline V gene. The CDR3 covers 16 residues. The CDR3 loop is CASSQPGQGTNTEAFF. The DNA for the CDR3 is TGCGCCAGCAGCCAACCAGGACAGGGGACGAACACTGAAGCTTTCTTT.

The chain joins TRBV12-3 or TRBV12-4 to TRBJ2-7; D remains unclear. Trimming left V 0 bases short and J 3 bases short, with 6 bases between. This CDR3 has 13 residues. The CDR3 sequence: CASSLAASYEQYF. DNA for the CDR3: TGTGCCAGCAGTTTAGCCGCCAGCTACGAGCAGTACTTC.

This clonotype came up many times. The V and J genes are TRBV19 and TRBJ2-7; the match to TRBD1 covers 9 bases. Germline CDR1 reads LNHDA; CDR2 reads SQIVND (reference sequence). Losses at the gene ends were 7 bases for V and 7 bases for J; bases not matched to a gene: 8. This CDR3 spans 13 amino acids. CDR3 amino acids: CASIKWDRVEQYF. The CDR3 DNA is TGTGCCAGTATCAAATGGGACAGGGTGGAGCAGTACTTC.

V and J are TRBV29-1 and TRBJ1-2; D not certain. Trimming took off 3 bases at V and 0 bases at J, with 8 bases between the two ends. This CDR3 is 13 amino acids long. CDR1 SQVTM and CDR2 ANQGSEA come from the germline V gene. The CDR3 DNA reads TGCAGCGTTGACCTACAGACTAACTATGGCTACACCTTC. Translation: CSVDLQTNYGYTF. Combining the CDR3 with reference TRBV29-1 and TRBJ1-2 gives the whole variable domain SAVISQKPSRDICQRGTSLTIQCQVDSQVTMMFWYRQQPGQSLTLIATANQGSEATYESGFVIDKFPISRPNLTFSTLTVSNMSPEDSSIYLCSVDLQTNYGYTFGSGTRLTVV.

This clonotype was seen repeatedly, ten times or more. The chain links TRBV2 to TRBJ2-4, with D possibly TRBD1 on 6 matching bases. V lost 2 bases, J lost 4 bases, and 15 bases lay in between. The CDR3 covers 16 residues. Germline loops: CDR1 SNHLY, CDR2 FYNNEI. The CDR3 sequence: CASSEWGQSGKNIQYF. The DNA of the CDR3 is TGTGCCAGCAGTGAATGGGGGCAAAGCGGAAAAAACATTCAGTACTTC.

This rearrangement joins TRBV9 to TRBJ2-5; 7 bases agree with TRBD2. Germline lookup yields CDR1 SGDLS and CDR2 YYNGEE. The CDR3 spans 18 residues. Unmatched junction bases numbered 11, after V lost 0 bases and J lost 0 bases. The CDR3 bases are TGTGCCAGCAGCGTAGGATCTAGCGGAGCCCTGTACCAAGAGACCCAGTACTTC. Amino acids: CASSVGSSGALYQETQYF.

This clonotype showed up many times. The DNA of the CDR3 is TGTGCCACCAGATACGGACTGACTGAAGCTTTCTTT. Its translation is CATRYGLTEAFF. V usage is TRBV6-5 and J usage is TRBJ1-1; D unclear. The CDR3 loop spans 12 amino acids. CDR1 MNHEY and CDR2 SVGAGI come from the germline V gene. V shed 10 bases and J shed 5 bases, with 14 bases lying between them.

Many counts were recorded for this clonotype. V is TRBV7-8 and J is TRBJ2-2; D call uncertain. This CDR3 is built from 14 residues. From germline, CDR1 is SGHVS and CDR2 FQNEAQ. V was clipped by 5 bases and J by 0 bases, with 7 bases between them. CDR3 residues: CASSLQTNTGELFF. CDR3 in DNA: TGTGCCAGCAGCCTTCAGACGAACACCGGGGAGCTGTTTTTT.

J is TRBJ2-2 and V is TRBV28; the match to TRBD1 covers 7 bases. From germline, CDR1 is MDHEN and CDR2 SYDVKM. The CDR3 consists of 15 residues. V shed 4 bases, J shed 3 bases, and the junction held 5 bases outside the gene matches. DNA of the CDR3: TGTGCCAGCAGTTCGACAGGGATACACACCGGGGAGCTGTTTTTT. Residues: CASSSTGIHTGELFF.

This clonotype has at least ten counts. CDR3: CASSPNGMNTEAFF. The CDR3 DNA follows: TGTGCCAGCAGCCCGAACGGAATGAACACTGAAGCTTTCTTT. This chain links TRBV3-1 with TRBJ1-1; D is unclear. Per germline, CDR1 LGHDT and CDR2 YNNKEL (reference sequence). Between the trimmed V and J ends, which lost 4 bases and 0 bases, there was a span of 9 bases. CDR3 size: 14 residues.

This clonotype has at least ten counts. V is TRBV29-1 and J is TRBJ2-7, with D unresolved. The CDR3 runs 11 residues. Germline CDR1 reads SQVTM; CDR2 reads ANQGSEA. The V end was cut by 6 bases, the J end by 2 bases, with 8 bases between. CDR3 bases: TGCAGCGTCAGGTCCGCCTACGAGCAGTACTTC. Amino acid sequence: CSVRSAYEQYF.

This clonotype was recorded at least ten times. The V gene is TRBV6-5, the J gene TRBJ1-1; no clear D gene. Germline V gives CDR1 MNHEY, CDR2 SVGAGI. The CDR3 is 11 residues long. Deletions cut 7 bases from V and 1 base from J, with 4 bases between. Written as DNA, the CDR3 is TGTGCCAGCATTAGGAACACTGAAGCTTTCTTT. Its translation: CASIRNTEAFF.

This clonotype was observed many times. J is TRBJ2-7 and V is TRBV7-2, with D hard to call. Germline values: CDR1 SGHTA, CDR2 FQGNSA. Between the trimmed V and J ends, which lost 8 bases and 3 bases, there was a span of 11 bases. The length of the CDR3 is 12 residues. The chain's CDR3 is CASGPDRYEQYF. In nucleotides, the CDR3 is TGTGCCAGCGGCCCGGATCGCTACGAGCAGTACTTC.

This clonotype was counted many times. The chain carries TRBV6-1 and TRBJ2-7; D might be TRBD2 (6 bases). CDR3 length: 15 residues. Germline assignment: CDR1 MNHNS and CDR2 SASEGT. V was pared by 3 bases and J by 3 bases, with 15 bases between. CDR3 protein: CASSDPFFGGYEQYF. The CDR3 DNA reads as TGTGCCAGCAGTGACCCGTTTTTCGGGGGCTACGAGCAGTACTTC.

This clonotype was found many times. The DNA for the CDR3 is TGTGCCAGCAGTGAAGGAAGCTCCTACGAGCAGTACTTC. It specifies CASSEGSSYEQYF. J is TRBJ2-7 and V is TRBV27, with no clear D. The CDR3 runs 13 residues. V lost 5 bases and J 0 bases, leaving 8 bases between the germline ends. Germline assignment: CDR1 MNHEY and CDR2 SMNVEV (reference sequence).

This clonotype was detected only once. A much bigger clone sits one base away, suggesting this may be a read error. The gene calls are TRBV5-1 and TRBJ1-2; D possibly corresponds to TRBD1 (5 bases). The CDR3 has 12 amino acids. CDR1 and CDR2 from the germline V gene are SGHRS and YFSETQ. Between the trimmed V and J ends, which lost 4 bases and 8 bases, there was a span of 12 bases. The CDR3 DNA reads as TGCGCCAGCAGCCCTAGAAGGGGCGGCTACACCTTC. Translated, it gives CASSPRRGGYTF.

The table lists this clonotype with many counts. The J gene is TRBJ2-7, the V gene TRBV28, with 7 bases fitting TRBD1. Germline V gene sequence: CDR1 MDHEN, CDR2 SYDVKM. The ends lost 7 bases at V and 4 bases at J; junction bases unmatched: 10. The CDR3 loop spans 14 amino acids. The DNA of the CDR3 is TGTGCCAGCATGCATGAGGGGGCTTCGTACGAGCAGTACTTC. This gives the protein CASMHEGASYEQYF.

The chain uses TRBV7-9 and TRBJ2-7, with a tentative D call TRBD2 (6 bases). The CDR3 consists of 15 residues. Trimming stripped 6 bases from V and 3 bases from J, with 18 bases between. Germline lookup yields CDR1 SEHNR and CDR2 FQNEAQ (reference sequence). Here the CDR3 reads CASSQRAGNHYEQYF. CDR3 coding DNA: TGTGCCAGCAGTCAAAGGGCGGGAAACCACTACGAGCAGTACTTC.